These 24 T cell receptor beta chains were all obtained from the same sample, sequenced in a study of T cell responses to AZD1222 COVID-19 vaccine. Clones were read by immunoSEQ multiplex PCR, and TCRdb kept only the in-frame ones, dropping some. This table has 150,000 to 200,000 clones, about 91% appearing once. The material sequenced was peripheral blood, taken on day 0 of AZD1222 vaccination. These receptor sequences come from an adult in good health.

The chain has TRBV7-2 and TRBJ2-3; 7 bases map to TRBD2. J was trimmed by 0 bases and V by 5 bases; bases with no gene match: 11. There are 17 residues in the CDR3. The germline V gene encodes CDR1 SGHTA and CDR2 FQGNSA. CDR3 in amino acids: CASSPGEGITSTDTQYF. The CDR3 coding sequence is TGTGCCAGCAGCCCCGGGGAGGGGATTACTAGCACAGATACGCAGTATTTT.

The CDR3 region is CASSLSTGLAQYF. CDR3 nucleotide sequence: TGTGCCAGCAGCTTAAGCACAGGACTCGCGCAGTATTTT. J is TRBJ2-3 and V is TRBV7-2; either TRBD1 or TRBD2 may supply D (5 bases each). V shed 2 bases and J shed 10 bases, with 13 bases lying between them. The germline V gene has CDR1 SGHTA and CDR2 FQGNSA. The CDR3 has 13 amino acids.

This chain joins TRBV7-3 and TRBJ2-1; D perhaps matches TRBD1 (6 bases). Trimming took 1 base from V and 8 from J, leaving 15 bases between them. CDR3 length equals 15 residues. Germline V gene sequence: CDR1 SGHTA, CDR2 FQGTGA. The CDR3 bases are TGTGCCAGCAGCTTAAGTTGGACAGACCGGGATGAGCAGTTCTTC. Translated, it gives CASSLSWTDRDEQFF.

V usage is TRBV5-6 and J usage is TRBJ2-7; D is unresolved. The CDR3 totals 12 residues. Germline V gene sequence: CDR1 SGHDT, CDR2 YYEEEE. V was cut by 1 base and J by 4 bases, with 6 bases left in between. The CDR3 region has the DNA TGTGCCAGCAGCTTGAGTGAATACGAGCAGTACTTC. As protein: CASSLSEYEQYF.

This sequence joins TRBV19 and TRBJ2-3; possible D gene TRBD1, 6 bases. Trimming shortened V by 8 bases and J by 2 bases, and 14 bases separated the two germline ends. The CDR3 is 14 amino acids. Looked up from germline, CDR1 is LNHDA and CDR2 is SQIVND (reference sequence). The CDR3 sequence: CASRGQFVTDTQYF. CDR3 nucleotide sequence: TGTGCCAGTCGAGGACAGTTCGTCACAGATACGCAGTATTTT.

This clone was seen once. V is TRBV28 and J is TRBJ1-4, with D possibly being TRBD1 (5 bases). This CDR3 region has 14 residues. The V end was cut by 5 bases, the J end by 0 bases, with 7 bases between. Germline V gene lookup returns CDR1 MDHEN and CDR2 SYDVKM. CDR3 in amino acids: CASSEGTTNEKLFF. The DNA for the CDR3 is TGTGCCAGCAGTGAGGGGACAACTAATGAAAAACTGTTTTTT.

The gene calls are TRBV7-9 and TRBJ2-1; 12 bases are shared with TRBD2. The CDR3 contains 19 residues. The V gene end was trimmed by 0 bases and the J gene end by 2 bases; junction bases not matched to a gene: 8. Germline CDR1 is SEHNR and CDR2 is FQNEAQ (reference sequence). The CDR3 reads CASSLAGGLAGKAYNEQFF. In DNA form, the CDR3 reads TGTGCCAGCAGCTTAGCTGGGGGACTAGCGGGCAAAGCCTACAATGAGCAGTTCTTC.

The rearrangement links TRBV6-1 to TRBJ2-5; D unclear. The CDR3 runs 11 residues. V lost 5 bases and J 1 base, leaving 2 bases between the germline ends. CDR1 is MNHNS and CDR2 is SASEGT in the germline V gene. The chain's CDR3 is CASSIQETQYF. The CDR3 DNA sequence: TGTGCCAGCAGTATCCAAGAGACCCAGTACTTC.

The chain links TRBV19 to TRBJ1-2; the D is unclear. V shed 3 bases and J shed 2 bases, with 7 bases lying between them. This CDR3 region has 13 residues. Germline V gene lookup returns CDR1 LNHDA and CDR2 SQIVND (reference sequence). Written as DNA, the CDR3 is TGTGCCAGTAGTATTGGTGAGAACTATGGCTACACCTTC. It is translated as CASSIGENYGYTF. Filled out from reference TRBV19 and TRBJ1-2, the complete variable domain reads DGGITQSPKYLFRKEGQNVTLSCEQNLNHDAMYWYRQDPGQGLRLIYYSQIVNDFQKGDIAEGYSVSREKKESFPLTVTSAQKNPTAFYLCASSIGENYGYTFGSGTRLTVV.

The chain joins TRBV2 to TRBJ1-6; D might be TRBD1 (5 bases). The germline V gene has CDR1 SNHLY and CDR2 FYNNEI. V shed 10 bases and J shed 8 bases, with 15 bases lying between them. The CDR3 consists of 13 residues. The DNA of the CDR3 is TGTGCCATCGAACAGGAGCGGGATTCACCCCTCCACTTT. It specifies CAIEQERDSPLHF.

This chain connects TRBV5-1 to TRBJ1-2; a possible D gene is TRBD1 (6 bases). This CDR3 contains 14 residues. CDR1 SGHRS and CDR2 YFSETQ come from the germline V gene. V was cut by 4 bases and J by 1 base, with 11 bases left in between. As DNA, the CDR3 is TGCGCCAGCAGCCCCGGGACACTTAACTATGGCTACACCTTC. Translation: CASSPGTLNYGYTF.

V is TRBV12-3 or TRBV12-4 and J is TRBJ1-2; D ambiguous. The V end was cut by 6 bases, the J end by 4 bases, with 12 bases between. The CDR3 spans 13 residues. CDR3 in DNA: TGTGCCAGCAGCAGAGACAAAGGCTATGGCTACACCTTC. Translation: CASSRDKGYGYTF.

Written as DNA, the CDR3 is TGCGCCAGCAGCCTGAATCCGGGACAGGGGGCGAGCACCGGGGAGCTGTTTTTT. Translated: CASSLNPGQGASTGELFF. The chain is built from TRBV5-1 and TRBJ2-2; 12 bases are a match to TRBD1. The J segment lost 4 bases and the V segment lost 4 bases, leaving 11 bases of the junction unmatched. Germline V gives CDR1 SGHRS, CDR2 YFSETQ. CDR3 size: 18 residues.

The J gene is TRBJ2-7, the V gene TRBV7-3; D perhaps matches TRBD1 (5 bases). The CDR3 has 15 amino acids. Deletions cut 2 bases from V and 2 bases from J, with 13 bases between. Looked up from germline, CDR1 is SGHTA and CDR2 is FQGTGA. CDR3 residues: CASSLGQGLTYEQYF. The DNA of the CDR3 is TGTGCCAGCAGCTTAGGGCAGGGCCTTACCTACGAGCAGTACTTC. The entire variable domain, with the rest obtained from reference TRBV7-3 and TRBJ2-7, is as follows: GAGVSQTPSNKVTEKGKYVELRCDPISGHTALYWYRQSLGQGPEFLIYFQGTGAADDSGLPNDRFFAVRPEGSVSTLKIQRTERGDSAVYLCASSLGQGLTYEQYFGPGTRLTVT.

This chain joins TRBV6-6 and TRBJ1-1; no definite D call. Germline lookup yields CDR1 MNHNY and CDR2 SVGAGI (reference sequence). This CDR3 has 12 amino acids. Trimming left V 0 bases short and J 3 bases short, with 2 bases between. CDR3 DNA sequence: TGTGCCAGCAGTTACTCGGACACTGAAGCTTTCTTT. It yields the protein CASSYSDTEAFF.

The V and J genes are TRBV27 and TRBJ2-1, with 9 bases matching TRBD2. Germline V gene sequence: CDR1 MNHEY, CDR2 SMNVEV (reference sequence). The CDR3 extends over 18 amino acids. V trimming: 0 bases; J trimming: 10 bases; junction bases outside the gene matches: 16. The CDR3 region is CASSLSSRLAGGLREQFF. The CDR3 coding sequence is TGTGCCAGCAGTTTATCCTCACGGTTGGCGGGGGGGCTTAGGGAGCAGTTCTTC.

The CDR3 bases are TGCGCCAGCAGCCAATTCGGGACAGGGGTTTTCTTCTCTGGAAACACCATATATTTT. It yields the protein CASSQFGTGVFFSGNTIYF. This sequence joins TRBV4-1 and TRBJ1-3, with TRBD1 identical over 10 bases. This CDR3 contains 19 residues. Looked up from germline, CDR1 is MGHRA and CDR2 is YSYEKL. V lost 2 bases and J lost 0; bases outside the gene matches: 10.

The V gene is TRBV3-1 (or the pseudogene TRBV3-2), the J gene TRBJ2-5, with TRBD2 matching over 9 bases. V shed 1 base and J 3 bases; nucleotides not matched to a gene: 6. Germline CDR1 LGHDT, CDR2 YNNKEL (reference sequence). This CDR3 contains 16 residues. In DNA form, the CDR3 reads TGTGCCAGCAGCCAAGGGACCGGGACTAGCAAAGAGACCCAGTACTTC. Translated, it gives CASSQGTGTSKETQYF.

The chain employs TRBV29-1 and TRBJ2-7; 10 positions agree with TRBD2. From germline, CDR1 is SQVTM and CDR2 ANQGSEA. The CDR3 is made up of 13 amino acids. Germline trimming cut 2 bases from V and 2 bases from J; bases unmatched to any gene: 0. CDR3 coding DNA: TGCAGCGTTGAACTAGCGGGGGCCTACGAGCAGTACTTC. Encoded protein: CSVELAGAYEQYF.

The chain carries TRBV5-5 and TRBJ1-4; D call uncertain. The CDR3 sequence is 15 residues long. The germline V gene encodes CDR1 SGHKS and CDR2 YYEKEE (reference sequence). V lost 1 base to trimming and J lost 8 bases, with 15 bases between them. The CDR3 is CASSLLLSEGEKLFF. The CDR3 nucleotides are TGTGCCAGCAGCTTGCTTTTGTCAGAGGGCGAAAAACTGTTTTTT.

The V gene is TRBV6-5, the J gene TRBJ2-5, with 13 bases lining up with TRBD2. Germline V lookup: CDR1 MNHEY, CDR2 SVGAGI. The CDR3 consists of 14 residues. Trimming at V came to 9 bases and at J to 2 bases, leaving 3 bases not matched to a gene. In DNA form, the CDR3 reads TGTGCCAGTCGGGGACTAGCGGGGCAAGAGACCCAGTACTTC. Its protein product is CASRGLAGQETQYF.

The rearrangement uses TRBV7-9 and TRBJ2-1, with TRBD2 matching over 7 bases. V was clipped by 6 bases and J by 8 bases; unmatched bases: 7. The CDR3 loop spans 13 amino acids. CDR1 is SEHNR and CDR2 is FQNEAQ in the germline V gene (reference sequence). CDR3 coding DNA: TGTGCCAGCAGGCATACTAGCGAGGATGAGCAGTTCTTC. This sequence encodes CASRHTSEDEQFF.

This chain connects TRBV5-1 to TRBJ2-3; D is possibly TRBD2 (6 bases). There are 14 residues in the CDR3. V gave up 4 bases and J gave up 3 bases, with 12 bases separating them. Germline values: CDR1 SGHRS, CDR2 YFSETQ. Written as DNA, the CDR3 is TGCGCCAGCAGCCCGGGACTGTCAACAGATACGCAGTATTTT. Translated: CASSPGLSTDTQYF.

J is TRBJ2-3 and V is TRBV7-3, with TRBD1 matching over 9 bases. CDR3 length: 14 amino acids. CDR1 SGHTA and CDR2 FQGTGA come from the germline V gene. V dropped 5 bases and J dropped 3; count of bases not matched to a gene: 3. The CDR3 loop is CASSPGTGTDTQYF. In nucleotides, the CDR3 is TGTGCCAGCAGCCCAGGGACAGGGACAGATACGCAGTATTTT.